This TCR beta chain is drawn from a study of PD-1 blockade in classical Hodgkin lymphoma. Sequencing used immunoSEQ multiplex PCR; TCRdb keeps in-frame clones, though not all of them. The sample holds about 14,000 clones; 70% to 90% are singletons and the top ten take less than 1%. Time point meaning: newly diagnosed, previously untreated cHL patient sample. Purified CD4+ T cells were obtained from thawed PBMCs through magnetic negative selection. In this sample, this clone turned up once. Germline assignment: CDR1 LNHDA and CDR2 SQIVND (reference sequence). Trimming removed 6 bases from V and 0 bases from J, with 12 bases in between. The CDR3 sequence is 14 residues long.

This clonotype was obtained from a human donor with classical Hodgkin lymphoma. The V gene is TRBV19, the J gene TRBJ2-7, with D perhaps being TRBD1 or TRBD2 (5 bases each). What was sequenced was CD4+ T cells from blood. As DNA, the CDR3 is TGTGCCAGTAGAGGGACGCCCAGCTCCTACGAGCAGTACTTC. It is translated as CASRGTPSSYEQYF.